A single sample is the source of the 28 T cell receptor beta chains below, sequenced in a study of OX40 agonist ivuxolimab in advanced cancers. The method was immunoSEQ multiplex PCR; TCRdb's version includes in-frame clones alone and lacks a portion of them. The sample records 55,000 or so clones, around 87% being singletons. The input for sequencing was CD4+ or CD8+ T cells sorted from blood, taken in a trial of the OX40 agonist ivuxolimab. Receptor source: an adult with an advanced solid tumor such as melanoma, head and neck, liver or kidney cancer.

This clone was seen a few times. The chain uses TRBV28 and TRBJ1-1, with 8 bases lining up with TRBD1. Germline V CDR1 and CDR2: MDHEN, SYDVKM. The junction had 8 bases not matched to a gene; V was cut back by 7 bases and J by 1 base. This CDR3 is built from 15 residues. As DNA, the CDR3 is TGTGCCAGCAAACTCCCCGGGACAGGGAACACTGAAGCTTTCTTT. This gives the protein CASKLPGTGNTEAFF.

This chain links TRBV7-3 with TRBJ2-1, with D maybe TRBD2 (5 bases). The V and J ends lost 3 bases and 5 bases respectively, with 11 bases between them. The CDR3 runs 14 residues. The germline CDR1 and CDR2 sequences are SGHTA and FQGTGA. CDR3 DNA: TGTGCCAGCAGCTTCGGAGGACCGAACAATGAGCAGTTCTTC. Its protein product is CASSFGGPNNEQFF.

This sequence joins TRBV4-1 and TRBJ2-1; tentatively, D is TRBD2 (5 bases). This CDR3 is built from 16 residues. The V end was cut by 1 base, the J end by 0 bases, with 10 bases between. The germline gives CDR1 MGHRA, CDR2 YSYEKL. CDR3 in DNA: TGCGCCAGCAGCCAAGGAGGGTTCCGCTCCTACAATGAGCAGTTCTTC. Protein sequence: CASSQGGFRSYNEQFF.

V is TRBV2 and J is TRBJ2-5; the D gene is possibly TRBD1 (6 bases). The CDR3 totals 15 residues. With 5 bases removed from V and 5 bases from J, the gap between germline ends came to 18 bases. CDR1 and CDR2 (germline): SNHLY, FYNNEI. The DNA for the CDR3 is TGTGCCAGCAGTAACTCAAGGGGGTCGGGGGAGACCCAGTACTTC. This codes for CASSNSRGSGETQYF.

This chain joins TRBV18 and TRBJ1-5; D not certain. Trimming pared 2 bases from V and 5 bases from J, leaving 7 bases between. CDR3 length: 13 amino acids. From germline, CDR1 is KGHSH and CDR2 LQKENI. The CDR3 spells CASSPGPDQPQHF. The CDR3 region has the DNA TGTGCCAGCTCACCAGGCCCCGATCAGCCCCAGCATTTT.

This rearrangement joins TRBV5-4 to TRBJ2-7; 12 bases match TRBD1. This CDR3 comprises 15 residues. V lost 2 bases, J lost 7 bases, and 7 bases stayed unmatched. CDR1 is SGHNT, CDR2 YYREEE, per germline (reference sequence). For the CDR3, the DNA is TGTGCCAGCAGCTTAGCGGGACAGGGGGCTAGAGAGCAGTACTTC. The encoded protein is CASSLAGQGAREQYF.

The V call is TRBV28, the J call TRBJ2-7; D gene unclear. The CDR3 has 12 residues. The V and J ends lost 5 bases and 0 bases respectively, with 5 bases between them. The germline V gene encodes CDR1 MDHEN and CDR2 SYDVKM. CDR3 nucleotides: TGTGCCAGCAGTCCTAGCTCCTACGAGCAGTACTTC. Protein sequence: CASSPSSYEQYF. Together with reference TRBV28 and TRBJ2-7, the CDR3 gives the full variable domain: DVKVTQSSRYLVKRTGEKVFLECVQDMDHENMFWYRQDPGLGLRLIYFSYDVKMKEKGDIPEGYSVSREKKERFSLILESASTNQTSMYLCASSPSSYEQYFGPGTRLTVT.

With respect to this clone: An end of the junction does not agree with germline; a read error may underlie this. The chain carries TRBV7-7 and TRBJ2-2; a possible D gene is TRBD2 (5 bases). Germline V CDR1 and CDR2: SSHAT, FNYEAQ (reference sequence). The CDR3 extends over 16 amino acids. CDR3 DNA: TGTGCTAGCAGCCACCGTAGGGTGGGAGCTACTGGGGAGCTGTTTTTT. As protein: CASSHRRVGATGELFF.

V gene TRBV28 combines with J gene TRBJ1-2, with D possibly matching TRBD1 (6 bases). The germline gives CDR1 MDHEN, CDR2 SYDVKM. The CDR3 has 13 residues. Trimming took 8 bases from V and 5 from J, leaving 15 bases between them. CDR3 amino acids: CASLDRTSYGYTF. DNA for the CDR3: TGTGCCAGCTTAGACAGGACGAGTTATGGCTACACCTTC.

The J gene is TRBJ2-2, the V gene TRBV18, with a tentative D call TRBD2 (5 bases). CDR1 KGHSH and CDR2 LQKENI come from the germline V gene. The CDR3 covers 15 residues. V was trimmed by 5 bases and J by 2 bases, leaving 12 bases between them. CDR3 sequence reads: CASSSGARNTGELFF. The CDR3, as DNA: TGTGCCAGCTCAAGCGGCGCTCGTAACACCGGGGAGCTGTTTTTT.

The chain couples TRBV28 to TRBJ1-6; a possible D gene is TRBD1 (6 bases). V was clipped by 6 bases and J by 4 bases, with 10 bases between them. CDR3 length: 14 residues. Per germline, CDR1 MDHEN and CDR2 SYDVKM. The CDR3 is CASSWGQYNSPLHF. CDR3 bases: TGTGCCAGCAGCTGGGGGCAGTATAATTCACCCCTCCACTTT.

The V gene is TRBV2, the J gene TRBJ2-6; D may be TRBD1 (5 bases). The CDR3 contains 14 residues. V was shortened by 3 bases and J by 2 bases, with 5 bases between the two germline ends. Germline V gene lookup returns CDR1 SNHLY and CDR2 FYNNEI. The CDR3 spells CASSDRAGANVLTF. DNA for the CDR3: TGTGCCAGCAGTGACAGGGCTGGGGCCAACGTCCTGACTTTC.

The chain carries TRBV4-1 and TRBJ2-1; TRBD2 aligns across 10 bases. Losses at the gene ends were 0 bases for V and 5 bases for J; bases not matched to a gene: 10. Germline V gene lookup returns CDR1 MGHRA and CDR2 YSYEKL. This CDR3 comprises 18 residues. The CDR3 DNA reads TGCGCCAGCAGCCAAGATTACGCGGGGACTAGCGTTCACAATGAGCAGTTCTTC. Amino acids: CASSQDYAGTSVHNEQFF.

This chain connects TRBV19 to TRBJ1-1; D gene unclear. This CDR3 is built from 13 residues. V lost 11 bases, J lost 1 base, and 14 bases lay in between. Germline V gene sequence: CDR1 LNHDA, CDR2 SQIVND (reference sequence). CDR3 protein: CAWSRPPNTEAFF. The CDR3 nucleotides read TGTGCCTGGAGTCGCCCCCCGAACACTGAAGCTTTCTTT. Based on the CDR3 plus reference TRBV19 and TRBJ1-1, the full variable domain is DGGITQSPKYLFRKEGQNVTLSCEQNLNHDAMYWYRQDPGQGLRLIYYSQIVNDFQKGDIAEGYSVSREKKESFPLTVTSAQKNPTAFYLCAWSRPPNTEAFFGQGTRLTVV.

This chain uses TRBV6-6 with TRBJ1-1, with D maybe TRBD1 (6 bases). The CDR3 is 13 amino acids. The V gene lost 8 bases and the J gene lost 7 bases, with 17 bases spanning the gap. Germline V CDR1 and CDR2: MNHNY, SVGAGI (reference sequence). CDR3 region: CASWDTDVVEAFF. CDR3 nucleotide sequence: TGTGCCAGCTGGGACACAGACGTAGTTGAAGCTTTCTTT.

The V and J genes are TRBV5-6 and TRBJ2-3, with unresolved D. Germline CDR1 SGHDT, CDR2 YYEEEE. The CDR3 sequence is 15 residues long. V was cut by 4 bases and J by 9 bases, with 21 bases left in between. The CDR3 protein is CASSTPARRVDTQYF. The CDR3 DNA sequence: TGTGCCAGCAGCACCCCGGCCCGGAGAGTGGACACGCAGTATTTT. Full variable domain (outside the CDR3, taken from reference TRBV5-6 and TRBJ2-3): DAGVTQSPTHLIKTRGQQVTLRCSPKSGHDTVSWYQQALGQGPQFIFQYYEEEERQRGNFPDRFSGHQFPNYSSELNVNALLLGDSALYLCASSTPARRVDTQYFGPGTRLTVL.

The CDR3 bases are TGCGCCAGCAGCTTGTCGGCTCTGAACACTGAAGCTTTCTTT. Protein product: CASSLSALNTEAFF. The chain couples TRBV5-1 to TRBJ1-1; D is unresolved. The length of the CDR3 is 14 residues. CDR1 and CDR2 (germline): SGHRS, YFSETQ. V was pared by 1 base and J by 0 bases, with 7 bases between.

This clone has just a few counts. Other nucleotide sequences from this sample produce the same CDR3. The V gene is TRBV2, the J gene TRBJ2-7, with a weak D call TRBD1 (6 bases). V lost 9 bases and J 0 bases, leaving 12 bases between the germline ends. This CDR3 region has 13 residues. Germline V CDR1 and CDR2: SNHLY, FYNNEI. CDR3: CASSTGPSYEQYF. CDR3 DNA sequence: TGTGCCAGTTCGACAGGACCCTCCTACGAGCAGTACTTC.

Only one count was recorded for this clone. This chain joins TRBV27 and TRBJ2-7; 7 bases agree with TRBD1. J was trimmed by 3 bases and V by 3 bases; bases with no gene match: 5. Germline V gives CDR1 MNHEY, CDR2 SMNVEV (reference sequence). This CDR3 is built from 14 residues. The CDR3 nucleotides read TGTGCCAGCAGTTTTATAACAGGGGACTACGAGCAGTACTTC. Translating gives CASSFITGDYEQYF.

This CDR3 is CASSQTGTGTYEQYF. CDR3 coding DNA: TGCGCCAGCAGCCAAACCGGGACAGGGACTTACGAGCAGTACTTC. This chain joins TRBV4-3 and TRBJ2-7, with 9 bases that match TRBD1. J gave up 4 bases and V 2 bases, and 6 bases lay outside the gene matches. CDR3 size: 15 residues. Germline V lookup: CDR1 LGHNA, CDR2 YSLEER.

This rearrangement joins TRBV6-6 to TRBJ1-1; a weak D match, TRBD1 (6 bases). Germline assignment: CDR1 MNHNY and CDR2 SVGAGI (reference sequence). Trimming stripped 7 bases from V and 1 base from J, with 13 bases between. This CDR3 has 14 amino acids. The CDR3 sequence: CASTGRDKNTEAFF. The CDR3, as DNA: TGTGCCAGCACCGGCCGGGACAAGAACACTGAAGCTTTCTTT.

This sequence joins TRBV6-5 and TRBJ2-7; TRBD2 might be the D (5 bases). Germline CDR1 is MNHEY and CDR2 is SVGAGI. This CDR3 has 14 amino acids. V lost 6 bases to trimming and J lost 2 bases, with 14 bases between them. CDR3 bases: TGTGCCAGCAGACGTAGCGAAGCGCCCTACGAGCAGTACTTC. It codes for CASRRSEAPYEQYF.

The V gene is TRBV7-9, the J gene TRBJ2-7, with D unresolved. V was cut by 10 bases and J by 9 bases, with 19 bases left in between. The CDR3 has 12 residues. In germline, CDR1 is SEHNR, CDR2 FQNEAQ (reference sequence). The CDR3 coding sequence is TGTGCCACCGATCAAAGCAGCTCGGGGCAGTACTTC. Amino acid sequence: CATDQSSSGQYF.

This chain joins TRBV7-9 and TRBJ2-6; 8 bases are a match to TRBD2. The CDR3 is made up of 16 amino acids. V shed 8 bases, J shed 2 bases, and the junction held 8 bases outside the gene matches. CDR1 and CDR2 (germline): SEHNR, FQNEAQ (reference sequence). As DNA, the CDR3 is TGTGCCAGCCTAGCGGGTTGGGGACCTGGGGCCAACGTCCTGACTTTC. Amino acid sequence: CASLAGWGPGANVLTF.

The chain recombines TRBV5-6 with TRBJ1-1; the D gene is possibly TRBD1 (5 bases). This CDR3 contains 14 residues. Germline V CDR1 and CDR2: SGHDT, YYEEEE. The V end lost 0 bases, the J end lost 5 bases, and 11 bases lay between the germline ends. In nucleotides, the CDR3 is TGTGCCAGCAGCTTGGAGAAGGGGCGAACTGAAGCTTTCTTT. It encodes CASSLEKGRTEAFF.

This clone was seen more than once but under ten times. The chain carries TRBV5-1 and TRBJ2-7; 10 positions match TRBD2. Germline V gives CDR1 SGHRS, CDR2 YFSETQ. Losses at the gene ends were 7 bases for V and 6 bases for J; bases not matched to a gene: 4. The CDR3 length is 12 residues. The CDR3 sequence is CASGQREGEQYF. The CDR3 DNA follows: TGCGCCAGCGGCCAGCGGGAGGGCGAGCAGTACTTC.

The gene calls are TRBV10-1 and TRBJ2-7; D is unresolved. V was trimmed by 0 bases and J by 4 bases, leaving 7 bases between them. From germline, CDR1 is WNHNN and CDR2 SYGVQD (reference sequence). The CDR3 totals 13 residues. The CDR3 region has the DNA TGCGCCAGCAGTGAGTCCTCTCGGTACGAGCAGTACTTC. Translating it yields CASSESSRYEQYF.

The chain recombines TRBV4-1 with TRBJ1-2; D unclear. Germline V gene lookup returns CDR1 MGHRA and CDR2 YSYEKL. V dropped 1 base and J dropped 7 bases, with 19 bases sitting between them. The CDR3 has 16 amino acids. The CDR3: CASSQVSGMHLSGYTF. The CDR3 DNA reads TGCGCCAGCAGCCAAGTATCCGGGATGCACTTGTCTGGCTACACCTTC.